This TCR beta chain was observed in a study of T-cell reconstitution after alpha-beta-depleted transplantation in children. The V gene lost 0 bases and the J gene lost 8 bases, with 13 bases spanning the gap. CDR1 and CDR2 (germline): DFQATT, SNEGSKA (reference sequence). The CDR3 length is 14 residues. Overall study results and limits: Newly produced T cells mostly accounted for T-cell counts and diversity one year post-transplant. Certain patients had high TCRbeta diversity at day 60, and it came from recipient T cells and thymic progenitors that survived. Several hundred graft clones that had expanded were reportedly the source of alpha-beta T cells about two months after transplant.

Unique molecular identifiers were built into the TCRbeta library. A single record per CDR3 protein comes from TCRdb applying MiXCR to the PCR reads. Of a few hundred thousand distinct CDR3 sequences in the sample, 10% to 15% were seen once. In the case of this clonotype: As yet, its antigen is unknown.

This chain links TRBV20-1 with TRBJ1-4; D perhaps matches TRBD1 (5 bases). The receptor's source is a male patient younger than 18 who had a stem cell transplant for acute myeloid leukemia, so the T cells may come from the graft donor. This specimen was PBMCs, mostly from graft donor cells, taken 360 days after TCRalphabeta/CD19-depleted stem cell transplant. The CDR3 DNA follows: TGCAGTGCTAGAGATAAGGGGCGGTGGGAAAAACTGTTTTTT. This gives the protein CSARDKGRWEKLFF.